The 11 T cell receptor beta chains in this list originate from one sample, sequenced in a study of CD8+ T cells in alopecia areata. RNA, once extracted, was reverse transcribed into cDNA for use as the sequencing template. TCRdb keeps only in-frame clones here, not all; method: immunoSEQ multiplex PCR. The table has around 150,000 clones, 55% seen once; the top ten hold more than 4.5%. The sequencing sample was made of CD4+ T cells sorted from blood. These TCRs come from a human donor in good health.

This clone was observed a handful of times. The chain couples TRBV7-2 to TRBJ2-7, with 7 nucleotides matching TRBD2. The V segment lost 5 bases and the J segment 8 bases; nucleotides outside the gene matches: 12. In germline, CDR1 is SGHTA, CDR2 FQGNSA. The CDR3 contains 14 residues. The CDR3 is CASSGIAGWRKQYF. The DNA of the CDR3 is TGTGCCAGCAGCGGCATAGCGGGCTGGAGGAAGCAGTACTTC. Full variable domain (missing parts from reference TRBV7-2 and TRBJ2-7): GAGVSQSPSNKVTEKGKDVELRCDPISGHTALYWYRQSLGQGLEFLIYFQGNSAPDKSGLPSDRFSAERTGGSVSTLTIQRTQQEDSAVYLCASSGIAGWRKQYFGPGTRLTVT.

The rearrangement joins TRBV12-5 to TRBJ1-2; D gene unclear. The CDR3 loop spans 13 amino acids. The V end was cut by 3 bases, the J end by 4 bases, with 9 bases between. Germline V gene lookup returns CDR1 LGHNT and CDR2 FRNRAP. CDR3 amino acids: CASGFRMPYGYTF. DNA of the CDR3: TGTGCTAGTGGTTTTCGAATGCCCTATGGCTACACCTTC.

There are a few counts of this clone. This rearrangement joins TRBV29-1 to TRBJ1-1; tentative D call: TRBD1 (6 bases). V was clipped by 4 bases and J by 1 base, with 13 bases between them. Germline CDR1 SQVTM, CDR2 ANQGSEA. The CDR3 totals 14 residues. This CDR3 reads CSVANRVRNTEAFF. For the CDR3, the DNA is TGCAGCGTTGCAAACAGGGTAAGGAACACTGAAGCTTTCTTT.

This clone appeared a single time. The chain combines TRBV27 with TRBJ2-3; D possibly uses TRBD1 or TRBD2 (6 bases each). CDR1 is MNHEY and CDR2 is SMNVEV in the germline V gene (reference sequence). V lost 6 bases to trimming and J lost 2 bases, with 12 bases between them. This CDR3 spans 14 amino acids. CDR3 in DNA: TGTGCCAGCAGACAGGGACTTGACACAGATACGCAGTATTTT. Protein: CASRQGLDTDTQYF.

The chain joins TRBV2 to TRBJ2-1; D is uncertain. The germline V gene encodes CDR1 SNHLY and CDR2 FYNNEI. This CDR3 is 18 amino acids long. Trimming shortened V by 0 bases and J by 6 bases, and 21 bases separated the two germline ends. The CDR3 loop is CASSEAANLWGSGNEQFF. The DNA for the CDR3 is TGTGCCAGCAGTGAAGCGGCCAATTTGTGGGGTTCGGGCAATGAGCAGTTCTTC.

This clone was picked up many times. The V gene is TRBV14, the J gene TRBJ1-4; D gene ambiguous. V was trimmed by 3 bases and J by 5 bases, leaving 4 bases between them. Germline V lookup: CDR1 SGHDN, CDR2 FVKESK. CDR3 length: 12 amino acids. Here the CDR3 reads CASSHRNEKLFF. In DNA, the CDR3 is TGTGCCAGCAGCCACAGGAATGAAAAACTGTTTTTT.

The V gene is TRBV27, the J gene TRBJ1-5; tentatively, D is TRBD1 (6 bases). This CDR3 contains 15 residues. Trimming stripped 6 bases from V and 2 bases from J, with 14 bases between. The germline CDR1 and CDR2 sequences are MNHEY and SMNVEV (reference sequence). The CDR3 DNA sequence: TGTGCCAGCAGCTCTAGGGGGGAGGGCAATCAGCCCCAGCATTTT. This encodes CASSSRGEGNQPQHF.

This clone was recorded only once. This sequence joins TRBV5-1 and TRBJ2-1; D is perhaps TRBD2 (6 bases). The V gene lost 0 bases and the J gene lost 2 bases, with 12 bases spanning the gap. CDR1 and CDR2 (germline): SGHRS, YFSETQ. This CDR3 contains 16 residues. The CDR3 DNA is TGCGCCAGCAGCTTGGCCGGGGGACGCCCCTACAATGAGCAGTTCTTC. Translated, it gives CASSLAGGRPYNEQFF.

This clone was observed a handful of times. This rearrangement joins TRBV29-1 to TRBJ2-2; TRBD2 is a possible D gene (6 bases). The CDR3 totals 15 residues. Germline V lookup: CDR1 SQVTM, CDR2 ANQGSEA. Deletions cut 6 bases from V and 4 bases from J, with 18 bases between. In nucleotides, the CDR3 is TGCAGCGTGGGGTTATTGGGGGGTCCCACCGGGGAGCTGTTTTTT. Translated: CSVGLLGGPTGELFF.

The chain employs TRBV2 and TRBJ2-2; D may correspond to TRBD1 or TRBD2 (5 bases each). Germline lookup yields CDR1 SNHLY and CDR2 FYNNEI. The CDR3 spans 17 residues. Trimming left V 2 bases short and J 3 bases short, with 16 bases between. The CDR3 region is CASSERRGPRDTGELFF. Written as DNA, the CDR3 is TGTGCCAGCAGTGAAAGACGGGGACCCAGGGACACCGGGGAGCTGTTTTTT.

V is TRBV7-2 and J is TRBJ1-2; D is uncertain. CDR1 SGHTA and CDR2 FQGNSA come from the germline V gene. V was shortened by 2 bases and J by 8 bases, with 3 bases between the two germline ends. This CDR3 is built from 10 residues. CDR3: CASSLTGYTF. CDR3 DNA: TGTGCCAGCAGCTTAACCGGCTACACCTTC. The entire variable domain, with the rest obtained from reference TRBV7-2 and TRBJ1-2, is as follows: GAGVSQSPSNKVTEKGKDVELRCDPISGHTALYWYRQSLGQGLEFLIYFQGNSAPDKSGLPSDRFSAERTGGSVSTLTIQRTQQEDSAVYLCASSLTGYTFGSGTRLTVV.